The rows below give T cell receptor beta chains drawn from one sample of a study of shared clonotypes between healthy human individuals. Sequencing used immunoSEQ multiplex PCR; TCRdb keeps in-frame clones, though not all of them. Here the sample spans 450,000 to 550,000 clones, about four fifths being singletons. The sample consisted of PBMCs. The receptor source for this set is a woman aged 35 to 49 in good health. Some clones in this sample may be carry-over from other donors' samples. Each CDR3 is given with its conserved first and last residue. The D gene is left open where the match is weak. The size field is filled for only some rows; it gives once, few, many or a size class.

cdr3_length: 14; v_call: TRBV29-1; j_call: TRBJ2-7; clone_size: NA; d_call: TRBD1; cdr3_aa: CSAGRRQGAYEQYF; cdr3_nt: TGCAGCGCCGGGCGGAGACAGGGGGCCTACGAGCAGTACTTC
cdr3_length: 14; v_call: TRBV27; j_call: TRBJ1-2; clone_size: NA; d_call: NA; cdr3_aa: CASSPGGRNYGYTF; cdr3_nt: TGTGCCAGCAGTCCCGGGGGGCGTAACTATGGCTACACCTTC
cdr3_length: 13; v_call: TRBV30; j_call: TRBJ2-7; clone_size: NA; d_call: NA; cdr3_aa: CAWSVGDLYEQYF; cdr3_nt: TGTGCCTGGAGTGTGGGGGATCTCTACGAGCAGTACTTC
cdr3_length: 20; v_call: TRBV28; j_call: TRBJ1-4; clone_size: NA; d_call: NA; cdr3_aa: CASSTIMGGGPPGTNEKLFF; cdr3_nt: TGTGCCAGCAGCACTATCATGGGTGGCGGGCCGCCGGGAACTAATGAAAAACTGTTTTTT
cdr3_length: 15; v_call: TRBV5-4; j_call: TRBJ2-7; clone_size: NA; d_call: NA; cdr3_aa: CASSLGPPSSYEQYF; cdr3_nt: TGTGCCAGCAGCTTGGGGCCTCCCAGCTCCTACGAGCAGTACTTC
cdr3_length: 15; v_call: TRBV7-2; j_call: TRBJ2-1; clone_size: NA; d_call: TRBD1; cdr3_aa: CASSRGQGPRGEQFF; cdr3_nt: TGTGCCAGCAGCAGAGGACAGGGGCCGCGGGGGGAGCAGTTCTTC
cdr3_length: 11; v_call: TRBV28; j_call: TRBJ2-7; clone_size: NA; d_call: NA; cdr3_aa: CASSLNGEQYF; cdr3_nt: TGTGCCAGCAGTTTAAATGGCGAGCAGTACTTC
cdr3_length: 14; v_call: TRBV28; j_call: TRBJ2-7; clone_size: once; d_call: TRBD2; cdr3_aa: CASSGGRLTYEQYF; cdr3_nt: TGTGCCAGCAGCGGGGGGAGATTAACCTACGAGCAGTACTTC
cdr3_length: 11; v_call: TRBV21-1; j_call: TRBJ1-2; clone_size: NA; d_call: NA; cdr3_aa: CASSKAGGYTF; cdr3_nt: TGTGCCAGCAGCAAAGCGGGCGGCTACACCTTC
cdr3_length: 16; v_call: TRBV19; j_call: TRBJ2-6; clone_size: few; d_call: NA; cdr3_aa: CASSTRLHSGANVLTF; cdr3_nt: TGTGCCAGTAGTACAAGACTTCACTCTGGGGCCAACGTCCTGACTTTC
cdr3_length: 15; v_call: TRBV6-1; j_call: TRBJ2-1; clone_size: few; d_call: TRBD1; cdr3_aa: CASSVGQGAHNEQFF; cdr3_nt: TGTGCCAGCAGTGTAGGACAGGGGGCACACAATGAGCAGTTCTTC
cdr3_length: 14; v_call: TRBV5-1; j_call: TRBJ2-5; clone_size: NA; d_call: TRBD1; cdr3_aa: CASSLQGAGETQYF; cdr3_nt: TGCGCCAGCAGCTTACAGGGGGCAGGGGAGACCCAGTACTTC
cdr3_length: 12; v_call: TRBV6-6; j_call: TRBJ2-1; clone_size: NA; d_call: NA; cdr3_aa: CASRRLVGEQFF; cdr3_nt: TGTGCCAGCAGGAGACTAGTCGGTGAGCAGTTCTTC
cdr3_length: 18; v_call: TRBV11-3; j_call: TRBJ1-6; clone_size: NA; d_call: NA; cdr3_aa: CASSHRGGTGSYNSPLHF; cdr3_nt: TGTGCCAGCAGCCATCGTGGGGGGACCGGCTCCTATAATTCACCCCTCCACTTT
cdr3_length: 13; v_call: TRBV6-1; j_call: TRBJ1-2; clone_size: NA; d_call: NA; cdr3_aa: CASSESRGDGYTF; cdr3_nt: TGTGCCAGCAGTGAAAGCAGGGGAGATGGCTACACCTTC
cdr3_length: 16; v_call: TRBV29-1; j_call: TRBJ1-2; clone_size: once; d_call: TRBD1; cdr3_aa: CSVDPTGQTSRPGYTF; cdr3_nt: TGCAGCGTTGATCCCACGGGACAGACAAGTAGGCCTGGCTACACCTTC
cdr3_length: 15; v_call: TRBV6-5; j_call: TRBJ2-7; clone_size: many; d_call: NA; cdr3_aa: CASSYGRGSFYEQYF; cdr3_nt: TGTGCCAGCAGTTACGGCAGGGGTTCTTTCTACGAGCAGTACTTC
cdr3_length: 16; v_call: TRBV28; j_call: TRBJ2-6; clone_size: medium-sized; d_call: NA; cdr3_aa: CASSSGQLDGANVLTF; cdr3_nt: TGTGCCAGCAGTTCCGGACAGTTAGATGGGGCCAACGTCCTGACTTTC
cdr3_length: 15; v_call: TRBV27; j_call: TRBJ2-3; clone_size: NA; d_call: TRBD2; cdr3_aa: CASSSSRELGDTQYF; cdr3_nt: TGTGCCAGCAGTTCCTCGCGGGAGTTGGGAGATACGCAGTATTTT
cdr3_length: 13; v_call: TRBV29-1; j_call: TRBJ2-7; clone_size: NA; d_call: NA; cdr3_aa: CSVRGGSSYEQYF; cdr3_nt: TGCAGCGTCCGAGGGGGGAGCTCCTACGAGCAGTACTTC
cdr3_length: 15; v_call: TRBV5-1; j_call: TRBJ2-1; clone_size: NA; d_call: NA; cdr3_aa: CASSPRTGRGNEQFF; cdr3_nt: TGCGCCAGCAGCCCGCGGACGGGCCGGGGTAATGAGCAGTTCTTC
cdr3_length: 16; v_call: TRBV9; j_call: TRBJ2-1; clone_size: NA; d_call: TRBD2; cdr3_aa: CASSPAPGGPLNEQFF; cdr3_nt: TGTGCCAGCAGCCCAGCCCCGGGAGGGCCCCTTAATGAGCAGTTCTTC
cdr3_length: 15; v_call: TRBV27; j_call: TRBJ2-2; clone_size: NA; d_call: TRBD1; cdr3_aa: CASTRTGGNTGELFF; cdr3_nt: TGTGCCAGCACCCGGACAGGCGGGAACACCGGGGAGCTGTTTTTT
cdr3_length: 14; v_call: TRBV28; j_call: TRBJ1-5; clone_size: NA; d_call: NA; cdr3_aa: CASIRDFSNQPQHF; cdr3_nt: TGTGCCAGCATTCGGGATTTTAGCAATCAGCCCCAGCATTTT
cdr3_length: 13; v_call: TRBV5-8; j_call: TRBJ2-7; clone_size: NA; d_call: TRBD1; cdr3_aa: CASSYDRDYEQYF; cdr3_nt: TGTGCCAGCAGCTACGACAGGGACTACGAGCAGTACTTC
cdr3_length: 16; v_call: TRBV14; j_call: TRBJ2-7; clone_size: NA; d_call: TRBD2; cdr3_aa: CASSQDGTGPAGEQYF; cdr3_nt: TGTGCCAGCAGCCAAGATGGGACCGGGCCAGCGGGGGAGCAGTACTTC
cdr3_length: 15; v_call: TRBV5-1; j_call: TRBJ1-1; clone_size: NA; d_call: NA; cdr3_aa: CASSSREGPLTEAFF; cdr3_nt: TGCGCCAGCAGCTCACGGGAGGGACCCCTAACTGAAGCTTTCTTT
cdr3_length: 17; v_call: TRBV7-9; j_call: TRBJ2-3; clone_size: NA; d_call: TRBD1; cdr3_aa: CASSRTFSGQGVDTQYF; cdr3_nt: TGTGCCAGCAGCCGAACTTTTTCGGGACAGGGGGTAGATACGCAGTATTTT
cdr3_length: 16; v_call: TRBV5-1; j_call: TRBJ2-7; clone_size: NA; d_call: TRBD1; cdr3_aa: CASSLALGTDSYEQYF; cdr3_nt: TGCGCCAGCAGCTTGGCGCTGGGGACAGACTCCTACGAGCAGTACTTC
cdr3_length: 16; v_call: TRBV27; j_call: TRBJ2-7; clone_size: NA; d_call: NA; cdr3_aa: CASRGYLGTRAYEQYF; cdr3_nt: TGTGCCAGCAGAGGGTACCTGGGGACGAGGGCCTACGAGCAGTACTTC
cdr3_length: 16; v_call: TRBV6-4; j_call: TRBJ2-3; clone_size: NA; d_call: TRBD2; cdr3_aa: CASSPTSGGSPDTQYF; cdr3_nt: TGTGCCAGCAGTCCGACTAGCGGGGGTTCGCCAGATACGCAGTATTTT
cdr3_length: 14; v_call: TRBV7-3; j_call: TRBJ1-6; clone_size: NA; d_call: NA; cdr3_aa: CASSYGAENSPLHF; cdr3_nt: TGTGCCAGCAGCTACGGGGCAGAGAATTCACCCCTCCACTTT
cdr3_length: 14; v_call: TRBV9; j_call: TRBJ2-5; clone_size: NA; d_call: NA; cdr3_aa: CASSVGSTVETQYF; cdr3_nt: TGTGCCAGCAGCGTAGGAAGCACAGTAGAGACCCAGTACTTC
cdr3_length: 14; v_call: TRBV4-2; j_call: TRBJ2-1; clone_size: NA; d_call: NA; cdr3_aa: CASSQAGTRNEQFF; cdr3_nt: TGTGCCAGCAGCCAAGCAGGGACGAGAAATGAGCAGTTCTTC
cdr3_length: 14; v_call: TRBV7-6; j_call: TRBJ2-7; clone_size: NA; d_call: NA; cdr3_aa: CASSLAGTLYEQYF; cdr3_nt: TGTGCCAGCAGCTTAGCCGGGACACTCTACGAGCAGTACTTC
cdr3_length: 15; v_call: TRBV28; j_call: TRBJ2-3; clone_size: few; d_call: NA; cdr3_aa: CASSSLEGEADTQYF; cdr3_nt: TGTGCCAGCAGTTCATTGGAGGGGGAGGCAGATACGCAGTATTTT
cdr3_length: 13; v_call: TRBV5-1; j_call: TRBJ2-7; clone_size: NA; d_call: NA; cdr3_aa: CASSPSQGYEQYF; cdr3_nt: TGCGCCAGCAGCCCCTCACAGGGATACGAGCAGTACTTC
cdr3_length: 14; v_call: TRBV5-1; j_call: TRBJ2-7; clone_size: NA; d_call: TRBD2; cdr3_aa: CASSRTSGAYEQYF; cdr3_nt: TGCGCCAGCAGCCGGACTAGCGGGGCTTACGAGCAGTACTTC
cdr3_length: 14; v_call: TRBV18; j_call: TRBJ1-5; clone_size: NA; d_call: NA; cdr3_aa: CASSLDGINQPQHF; cdr3_nt: TGTGCCAGCTCCCTCGACGGGATCAATCAGCCCCAGCATTTT
cdr3_length: 14; v_call: TRBV28; j_call: TRBJ1-5; clone_size: NA; d_call: NA; cdr3_aa: CASSFNLPNQPQHF; cdr3_nt: TGTGCCAGCAGTTTCAACCTTCCTAATCAGCCCCAGCATTTT
cdr3_length: 14; v_call: TRBV27; j_call: TRBJ2-1; clone_size: NA; d_call: NA; cdr3_aa: CASSFSGSYNEQFF; cdr3_nt: TGTGCCAGCAGTTTTAGCGGCTCCTACAATGAGCAGTTCTTC
cdr3_length: 15; v_call: TRBV11-2; j_call: TRBJ2-1; clone_size: NA; d_call: NA; cdr3_aa: CASSLASLLINEQFF; cdr3_nt: TGTGCCAGCAGCTTAGCTAGCTTGTTAATCAATGAGCAGTTCTTC
cdr3_length: 11; v_call: TRBV28; j_call: TRBJ1-2; clone_size: NA; d_call: NA; cdr3_aa: CASGEGWGYTF; cdr3_nt: TGTGCTTCTGGGGAGGGTTGGGGCTACACCTTC
cdr3_length: 14; v_call: TRBV9; j_call: TRBJ2-5; clone_size: NA; d_call: NA; cdr3_aa: CASSVDRSQETQYF; cdr3_nt: TGTGCCAGCAGCGTAGACCGTTCTCAAGAGACCCAGTACTTC
cdr3_length: 15; v_call: TRBV11-2; j_call: TRBJ1-5; clone_size: NA; d_call: NA; cdr3_aa: CASSLDGEFNQPQHF; cdr3_nt: TGTGCCAGCAGCTTAGATGGGGAGTTCAATCAGCCCCAGCATTTT